This T cell receptor beta chain was sequenced for a study of T cells after yellow fever vaccination. The table lists this clonotype with a few counts. The CDR3 length is 14 residues. With 2 bases clipped from V and 4 bases from J, the junction kept 3 bases outside the gene matches. Germline V lookup: CDR1 KGHSH, CDR2 LQKENI. TCRdb used MiXCR to reprocess the 5' RACE reads, holding one entry per CDR3 protein. Here the sample spans fewer than 450,000 distinct CDR3 sequences, 7% to 10% being singletons. Sequencing used PBMCs, obtained approximately 47 days after the first yellow fever vaccination. This rearrangement joins TRBV18 to TRBJ1-1; 8 bases are shared with TRBD1. The origin of this receptor is a young man who received the YFV17D yellow fever vaccine. Here the CDR3 reads CASSPDRGGTEAFF. The CDR3 DNA follows: TGTGCCAGCTCACCAGACAGGGGAGGCACTGAAGCTTTCTTT.